This T cell receptor beta chain was obtained from a study of cytomegalovirus exposure and HLA in healthy donors. Primers for the PCR totalled 60 Vbeta and 13 Jbeta. Some clones are missing from TCRdb's copy, which holds only in-frame ones; the method was immunoSEQ multiplex PCR. The table includes some 150,000 clones, approximately 80% detected once. Turning to this clone: Antigen unknown.

CDR3 size: 15 residues. In germline, CDR1 is MDHEN, CDR2 SYDVKM. Trimming took 10 bases from V and 5 from J; bases not matched to a gene: 12. Study-wide results and caveats: Immune exposure information comprised only CMV serostatus.

Sequenced: PBMCs. The chain combines TRBV28 with TRBJ2-7; TRBD2 agrees at 12 bases. The receptor was isolated from a man younger than 40 in good health and CMV-seropositive. In DNA form, the CDR3 reads TGTGCCACCCGACTAGCGGGGGTTCTGGGGCACGAGCAGTACTTC. Amino acid sequence: CATRLAGVLGHEQYF. Full variable domain (missing parts from reference TRBV28 and TRBJ2-7): DVKVTQSSRYLVKRTGEKVFLECVQDMDHENMFWYRQDPGLGLRLIYFSYDVKMKEKGDIPEGYSVSREKKERFSLILESASTNQTSMYLCATRLAGVLGHEQYFGPGTRLTVT.